This record covers a single T cell receptor (beta chain). The V and J ends lost 5 bases and 8 bases respectively, with 18 bases between them. Germline V gene data show CDR1 as MDHEN and CDR2 as SYDVKM. The CDR3 has 15 amino acids. This specimen comes from a study of shared clonotypes between healthy human individuals. An assay was performed, and its level was deep. Authors' analysis steps: From ImmunoSEQ came sequences covering only the junction and carrying no quality scores, so filtering differed. The data were produced by immunoSEQ multiplex PCR, yet TCRdb's version contains in-frame clones alone and is incomplete. The DNA was the basis for D and trimming; V, J and clone size are from that table. In the table there are approximately 2.3 million clones, 85% to 95% of which are singletons.

The V and J genes are TRBV28 and TRBJ1-4; D may be TRBD1 (5 bases). The clonotype originates from a man between 18 and 35 years old in good health. Some clones in this sample may be carry-over from other donors' samples. Material: naive CD4+ T cells from PBMCs. Subset meaning: CD45RA+ positively selected. The CDR3 coding sequence is TGTGCCAGCAGTCCTGCCGGGACGTCCGGAGAAAAACTGTTTTTT. Translation gives CASSPAGTSGEKLFF.